This entry lists 6 T cell receptor beta chains sequenced from one sample in a study of vaccination effects on CD4 cells after COVID-19. Before sequencing, viral peptide pools were used by the ViraFEST assay to expand antigen-specific CD4+ T cells. Around day 10 of culture, CD4+ T cells were separated out. The cohort was immunized with two doses of either the BNT162b2 or mRNA-1273 vaccine. No antigen has been assigned to these receptors. This table comes from immunoSEQ multiplex PCR, and its TCRdb copy is limited to in-frame clones, with some not included. The sample has roughly 32,000 clones, 72% seen once. The starting material was CD4+ T cells from PBMCs cultured with HCoV-229E spike peptides, obtained after COVID-19 vaccination. These receptors were taken from a human donor who received a COVID-19 vaccine.

The CDR3 DNA reads TGCGCCAGCAGTCAATTTTGCGGGGGGACCGGGGAGCTGTTTTTT. Amino acid sequence: CASSQFCGGTGELFF. The V call is TRBV23-1, the J call TRBJ2-2; TRBD2 aligns across 8 bases. TRBV23-1 counts as an open reading frame of uncertain function. The CDR3 covers 15 residues. Trimming at V came to 1 base and at J to 5 bases, leaving 3 bases not matched to a gene.

The chain combines TRBV4-1 with TRBJ2-1; D might be TRBD1 (6 bases). Germline V gives CDR1 MGHRA, CDR2 YSYEKL. The CDR3 covers 18 residues. The ends were cut back, 1 base at V and 2 bases at J, with 18 bases in the middle. In nucleotides, the CDR3 is TGCGCCAGCAGCCAAGGAAAAACCCGGGACAAAACCTACAATGAGCAGTTCTTC. It codes for CASSQGKTRDKTYNEQFF.

The rearrangement joins TRBV5-1 to TRBJ2-2; 7 bases agree with TRBD2. The CDR3 consists of 15 residues. J lost 1 base, V lost 5 bases, and 5 bases had no gene match. Germline lookup yields CDR1 SGHRS and CDR2 YFSETQ. DNA for the CDR3: TGCGCCAGCAGTCAGGCTAGCGGGAACACCGGGGAGCTGTTTTTT. Translation: CASSQASGNTGELFF.

This chain joins TRBV12-5 and TRBJ1-1; D is unresolved. Trimming took 7 bases from V and 5 from J, leaving 14 bases between them. The CDR3 totals 13 residues. Germline CDR1 reads LGHNT; CDR2 reads FRNRAP. DNA for the CDR3: TGTGCTAGTGCTCTAGAGGAGGGTACTGAAGCTTTCTTT. This codes for CASALEEGTEAFF.

The V call is TRBV5-8, the J call TRBJ2-2; D possibly corresponds to TRBD2 (5 bases). This CDR3 is built from 14 residues. Trimming shortened V by 3 bases and J by 4 bases, and 10 bases separated the two germline ends. CDR1 and CDR2 (germline): SGHTS, YDEGEE. The chain's CDR3 is CASSSGLFTGELFF. For the CDR3, the DNA is TGTGCCAGCAGCTCCGGACTTTTCACCGGGGAGCTGTTTTTT.

This clone occurred a few times. The chain recombines TRBV5-1 with TRBJ2-3; tentative D call: TRBD1 (6 bases). There are 15 residues in the CDR3. Trimming took 1 base from V and 2 from J, leaving 11 bases between them. CDR1 SGHRS and CDR2 YFSETQ come from the germline V gene. CDR3 DNA sequence: TGCGCCAGCAGCTTGCAAGGGGGTGACACAGATACGCAGTATTTT. Translation gives CASSLQGGDTDTQYF. Combining the CDR3 with reference TRBV5-1 and TRBJ2-3 gives the whole variable domain KAGVTQTPRYLIKTRGQQVTLSCSPISGHRSVSWYQQTPGQGLQFLFEYFSETQRNKGNFPGRFSGRQFSNSRSEMNVSTLELGDSALYLCASSLQGGDTDTQYFGPGTRLTVL.